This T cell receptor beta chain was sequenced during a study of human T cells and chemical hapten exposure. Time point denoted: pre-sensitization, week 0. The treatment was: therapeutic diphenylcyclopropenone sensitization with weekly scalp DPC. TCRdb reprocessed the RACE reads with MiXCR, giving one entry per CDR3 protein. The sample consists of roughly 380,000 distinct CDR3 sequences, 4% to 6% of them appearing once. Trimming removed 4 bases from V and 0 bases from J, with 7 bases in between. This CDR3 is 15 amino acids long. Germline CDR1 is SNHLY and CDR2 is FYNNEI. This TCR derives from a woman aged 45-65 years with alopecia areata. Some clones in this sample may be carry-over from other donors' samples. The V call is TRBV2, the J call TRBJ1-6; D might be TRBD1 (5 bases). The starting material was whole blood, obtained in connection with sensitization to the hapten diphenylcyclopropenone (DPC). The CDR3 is CASSGGSSYNSPLHF. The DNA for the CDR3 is TGTGCCAGCAGTGGGGGGAGCTCCTATAATTCACCCCTCCACTTT. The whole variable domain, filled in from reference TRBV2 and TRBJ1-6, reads EPEVTQTPSHQVTQMGQEVILRCVPISNHLYFYWYRQILGQKVEFLVSFYNNEISEKSEIFDDQFSVERPDGSNFTLKIRSTKLEDSAMYFCASSGGSSYNSPLHFGNGTRLTVT.